This T cell receptor beta chain came from a study of spatial heterogeneity in lung cancer. Study in general: Consistent detection of more beta-chain than alpha-chain sequences was observed. A unique TCR and UMI combination showed up more than ten times in raw reads, on average. Study findings and constraints: Blood contained ubiquitous expanded tumor TCRs more at resection than at follow-up.

This clonotype was observed at least ten times. Its matching antigen is unknown. With 6 bases clipped from V and 4 bases from J, the junction kept 5 bases outside the gene matches. The CDR3 is 15 amino acids. This sample's time point: sample taken at primary tumor resection. The library protocol tagged each TCR cDNA with a unique molecular identifier. Each CDR3 protein gets one entry after TCRdb re-called the 5' RACE reads with MiXCR. Among roughly 80,000 distinct CDR3 sequences listed, 7.5% to 9.5% were seen once. The J gene is TRBJ2-1, the V gene TRBV12-3 or TRBV12-4; 11 bases are shared with TRBD2. This clonotype was obtained from a male donor with early-stage non-small cell lung cancer. Specimen: PBMCs, collected at surgery. CDR3: CASSLSGRDYNEQFF. CDR3 DNA sequence: TGTGCCAGCAGCCTTAGCGGGAGGGATTACAATGAGCAGTTCTTC.